This is a list of T cell receptor beta chains from one sample in a study of shared clonotypes between healthy human individuals. Measured with immunoSEQ multiplex PCR; TCRdb has only the in-frame clones, and not every one. The sample shows about 1.4 million clones, roughly 97% of them seen only once. Input material: naive CD4+ T cells sorted from blood. Every receptor here comes from a man in his thirties or forties in good health. The CDR3 runs from the conserved cysteine through the conserved F or W. A D gene is named only where the DNA matches it firmly. For some rows the clone size is stated as once, few or many, or as a class when expanded; others skip it.

CDR3nt | CDR3aa | j_gene | d_gene | len | v_gene | abundance
TGTGCCAGCAGCCAGGTACTAGCGGGAGAGACAGATACGCAGTATTTT | CASSQVLAGETDTQYF | TRBJ2-3 | TRBD2 | 16 | TRBV4-2 | -
TGCAGCGTTGCCCCCGGGACAGGCGTCTCCTACGAGCAGTACTTC | CSVAPGTGVSYEQYF | TRBJ2-7 | TRBD1 | 15 | TRBV29-1 | -
TGTGCCAGCAGTACCCACACGGGACTAGCGGGGAACAATGAGCAGTTCTTC | CASSTHTGLAGNNEQFF | TRBJ2-1 | TRBD2 | 17 | TRBV28 | -
TGTGCCAGCAGCGTAGGACAGGGGAACTACGAGCAGTACTTC | CASSVGQGNYEQYF | TRBJ2-7 | TRBD1 | 14 | TRBV9 | -
TGTGCCAGCTCAAACCCGGGACTAGGTTCCCACGAGCAGTACTTC | CASSNPGLGSHEQYF | TRBJ2-7 | TRBD2 | 15 | TRBV18 | -
TGTGCCAGCTCGACAGGGGAGGGCAATCAGCCCCAGCATTTT | CASSTGEGNQPQHF | TRBJ1-5 | TRBD1 | 14 | TRBV2 | -
TGTGCCAGCAGCGTAACGGACAGGGTCCCCTACGAGCAGTACTTC | CASSVTDRVPYEQYF | TRBJ2-7 | TRBD1 | 15 | TRBV9 | few
TGTGCCAGCAGCCAAGATCTAGCGGGAGGCAATGAGCAGTTCTTC | CASSQDLAGGNEQFF | TRBJ2-1 | TRBD2 | 15 | TRBV7-2 | -
TGCGCCAGCAGCCTCGGGCGGGGACAGGCGGTTACTGAAGCTTTCTTT | CASSLGRGQAVTEAFF | TRBJ1-1 | TRBD1 | 16 | TRBV5-1 | once
TGTGCCACCAGCAGAGATTTCCAGCAAGAGACCCAGTACTTC | CATSRDFQQETQYF | TRBJ2-5 | - | 14 | TRBV15 | -
TGTGCCAGTAGTATAGACCTATTCGGGCCCTACGAGCAGTACTTC | CASSIDLFGPYEQYF | TRBJ2-7 | - | 15 | TRBV19 | once
TGTGCCAGCCATCTAGCGGGGGACACCGGGGAGCTGTTTTTT | CASHLAGDTGELFF | TRBJ2-2 | TRBD2 | 14 | TRBV7-9 | -
TGTGCCAGCAGTTTAAGGGACTCACCCCTCCACTTT | CASSLRDSPLHF | TRBJ1-6 | - | 12 | TRBV27 | -
TGTGCCAGCAAGTCCTGGCCTAGCGGAACCAAAGGAGAGACCCAGTACTTC | CASKSWPSGTKGETQYF | TRBJ2-5 | TRBD2 | 17 | TRBV28 | -
TGTGCCAGCAGCCATTCAGGGGCCCGGGAGCAGTACTTC | CASSHSGAREQYF | TRBJ2-7 | - | 13 | TRBV11-3 | -
TGTGCCAGCAGCTTAACCCGGGAGTTTTACGAGCAGTACTTC | CASSLTREFYEQYF | TRBJ2-7 | - | 14 | TRBV6-1 | once
TGTGCCAGCAGCAGCCGGGGCCTCAATGAGCAGTTCTTC | CASSSRGLNEQFF | TRBJ2-1 | - | 13 | TRBV7-9 | -
TGTGCCAGCAGCTTCGGGATCGCCAGGGGCTATGGCTACACCTTC | CASSFGIARGYGYTF | TRBJ1-2 | - | 15 | TRBV7-3 | -
TGTGCCAGTAGTGCCCGACTAGCGAACACCGGGGAGCTGTTTTTT | CASSARLANTGELFF | TRBJ2-2 | - | 15 | TRBV19 | -